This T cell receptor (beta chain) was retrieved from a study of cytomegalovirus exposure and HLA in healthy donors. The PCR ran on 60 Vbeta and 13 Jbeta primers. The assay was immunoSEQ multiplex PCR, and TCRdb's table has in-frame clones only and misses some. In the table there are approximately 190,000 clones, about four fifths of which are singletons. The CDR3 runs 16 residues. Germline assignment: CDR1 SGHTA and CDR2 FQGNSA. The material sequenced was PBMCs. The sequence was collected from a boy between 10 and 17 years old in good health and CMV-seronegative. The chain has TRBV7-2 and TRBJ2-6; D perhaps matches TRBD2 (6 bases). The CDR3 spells CANKEGGFSGANVLTF. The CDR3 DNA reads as TGTGCTAATAAGGAGGGTGGATTCTCTGGGGCCAACGTCCTGACTTTC.